This T cell receptor beta chain was sequenced for a study of early T cells in non-severe SARS-CoV-2 infection. TCRdb used MiXCR to reprocess the 5' RACE reads, holding one entry per CDR3 protein. The repertoire has about 27,000 distinct CDR3 sequences, about 3% of them found once; the top ten carry approximately 0.72%. This clonotype was detected many times. CDR3 length equals 21 residues. Germline V CDR1 and CDR2: SGHRS, YFSETQ. V dropped 4 bases and J dropped 0; count of bases not matched to a gene: 20. The rearrangement joins TRBV5-1 to TRBJ2-1; 9 bases align to TRBD1. This TCR came from an adult who was a healthcare worker with PCR-confirmed SARS-CoV-2 infection or an uninfected control (not recorded which). Sequences were obtained from whole blood. The CDR3 nucleotides read TGCGCCAGCAGCCCCCTGCGGGACAGGGTCGCCCCTCAAAGCTCCTACAATGAGCAGTTCTTC. Translating it yields CASSPLRDRVAPQSSYNEQFF. The complete variable domain, with remaining parts taken from reference TRBV5-1 and TRBJ2-1, reads KAGVTQTPRYLIKTRGQQVTLSCSPISGHRSVSWYQQTPGQGLQFLFEYFSETQRNKGNFPGRFSGRQFSNSRSEMNVSTLELGDSALYLCASSPLRDRVAPQSSYNEQFFGPGTRLTVL.